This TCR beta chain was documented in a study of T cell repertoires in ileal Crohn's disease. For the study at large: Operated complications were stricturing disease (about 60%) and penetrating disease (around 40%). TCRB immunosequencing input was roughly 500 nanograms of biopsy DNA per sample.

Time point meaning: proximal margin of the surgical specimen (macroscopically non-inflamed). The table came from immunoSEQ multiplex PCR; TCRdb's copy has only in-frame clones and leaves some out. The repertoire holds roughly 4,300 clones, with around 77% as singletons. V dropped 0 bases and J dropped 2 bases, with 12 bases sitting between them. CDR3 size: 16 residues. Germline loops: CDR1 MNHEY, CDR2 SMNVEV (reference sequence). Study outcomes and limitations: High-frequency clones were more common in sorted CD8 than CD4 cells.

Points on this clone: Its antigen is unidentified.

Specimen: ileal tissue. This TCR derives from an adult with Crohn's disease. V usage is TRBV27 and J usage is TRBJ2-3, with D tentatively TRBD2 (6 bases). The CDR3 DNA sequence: TGTGCCAGCAGTTTATCTGCCGGGGACTTCACAGATACGCAGTATTTT. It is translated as CASSLSAGDFTDTQYF.